This T cell receptor (beta chain) was profiled in a study of T cell responses to AZD1222 COVID-19 vaccine. Study-wide results and limits: White British donors predominated, females outnumbered males, and clonal diversity was possibly underestimated. Repertoires were sampled only after the peak T cell response.

About this clone: Its antigen is as yet unknown.

The table came from immunoSEQ multiplex PCR; TCRdb's copy has only in-frame clones and leaves some out. The sample holds 45,000 to 55,000 clones, roughly 84% seen once. This CDR3 region has 17 residues. CDR1 and CDR2 (germline): SGHVS, FNYEAQ. V was pared by 1 base and J by 5 bases, with 9 bases of the junction left unmatched. This receptor was taken from an adult in good health. The input for sequencing was peripheral blood, taken on day 0 of MenACWY control vaccination. The V call is TRBV7-6, the J call TRBJ2-1; 9 bases align to TRBD2. CDR3 DNA: TGTGCCAGCAGCTTAGGTGTCCGCGGGGGGGCCCACAATGAGCAGTTCTTC. Translation: CASSLGVRGGAHNEQFF.